This TCR beta chain was identified in a study of cytomegalovirus exposure and HLA in healthy donors. Amplification used 60 Vbeta primers and 13 Jbeta primers. Produced via immunoSEQ multiplex PCR; TCRdb's table is partial and in-frame only. Of fewer than 250,000 clones in the sample, approximately 80% are singletons; the top ten hold 2.5% to 3%. The length of the CDR3 is 17 residues. Looked up from germline, CDR1 is SGHTA and CDR2 is FQGTGA. V trimming: 5 bases; J trimming: 5 bases; junction bases outside the gene matches: 10. The chain recombines TRBV7-3 with TRBJ2-2, with 11 bases fitting TRBD2. Source material: PBMCs. The TCR comes from a young man in good health and CMV-seronegative. The CDR3 bases are TGTGCCAGCAGCCAACCTAGCGGGGGGATCGGTACCGGGGAGCTGTTTTTT. It is translated as CASSQPSGGIGTGELFF. Full variable domain (outside the CDR3, taken from reference TRBV7-3 and TRBJ2-2): GAGVSQTPSNKVTEKGKYVELRCDPISGHTALYWYRQSLGQGPEFLIYFQGTGAADDSGLPNDRFFAVRPEGSVSTLKIQRTERGDSAVYLCASSQPSGGIGTGELFFGEGSRLTVL.